The entry below describes one T cell receptor (beta chain). TCRdb called the 5' RACE reads again in MiXCR, with one record for every CDR3 protein. The sample lists 450,000 to 600,000 distinct CDR3 sequences, about 14% occurring once. The data were obtained in a study of T cells after yellow fever vaccination. The CDR3 is 15 residues long. Trimming shortened V by 6 bases and J by 5 bases, and 17 bases separated the two germline ends. The chain joins TRBV12-3 or TRBV12-4 to TRBJ2-1; D gene unclear. The sequence was collected from a man aged 25 to 40 who received the YFV17D yellow fever vaccine. Sequencing used PBMCs, obtained on the day of the yellow fever booster vaccination. The CDR3 loop reads CASRPLLPGNNEQFF. DNA of the CDR3: TGTGCCAGCAGACCTTTGCTCCCTGGCAACAATGAGCAGTTCTTC.